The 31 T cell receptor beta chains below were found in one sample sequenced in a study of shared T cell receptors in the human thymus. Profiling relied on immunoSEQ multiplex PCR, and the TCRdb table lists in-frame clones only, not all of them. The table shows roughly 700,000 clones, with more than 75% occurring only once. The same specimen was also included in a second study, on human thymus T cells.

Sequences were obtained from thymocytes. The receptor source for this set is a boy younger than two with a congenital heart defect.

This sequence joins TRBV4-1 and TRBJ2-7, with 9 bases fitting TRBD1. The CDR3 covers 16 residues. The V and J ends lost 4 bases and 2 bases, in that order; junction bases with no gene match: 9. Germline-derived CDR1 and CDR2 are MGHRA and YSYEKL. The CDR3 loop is CASSRSSGQGTYEQYF. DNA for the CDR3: TGCGCCAGCAGCCGAAGTTCGGGACAGGGAACCTACGAGCAGTACTTC.

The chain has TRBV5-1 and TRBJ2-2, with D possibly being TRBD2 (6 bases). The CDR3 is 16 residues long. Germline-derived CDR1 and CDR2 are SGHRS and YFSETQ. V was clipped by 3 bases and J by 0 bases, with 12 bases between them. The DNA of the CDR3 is TGCGCCAGCAGCTCAGGCGGGGTTTCGAACACCGGGGAGCTGTTTTTT. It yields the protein CASSSGGVSNTGELFF.

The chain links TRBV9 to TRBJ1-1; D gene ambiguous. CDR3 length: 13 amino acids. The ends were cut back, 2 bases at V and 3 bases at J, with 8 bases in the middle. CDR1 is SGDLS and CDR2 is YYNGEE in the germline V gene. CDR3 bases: TGTGCCAGCAGCGTCGACTTTCACACTGAAGCTTTCTTT. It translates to CASSVDFHTEAFF.

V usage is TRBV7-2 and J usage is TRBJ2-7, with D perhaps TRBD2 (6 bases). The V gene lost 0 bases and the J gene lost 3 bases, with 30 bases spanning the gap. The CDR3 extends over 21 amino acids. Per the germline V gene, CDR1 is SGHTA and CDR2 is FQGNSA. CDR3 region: CASSLASNSGTLRPSDYEQYF. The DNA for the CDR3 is TGTGCCAGCAGCTTAGCATCGAACTCCGGGACTTTAAGACCTTCAGACTACGAGCAGTACTTC.

The CDR3 DNA follows: TGCGCCAGCACCCGAGGGGGGGGAGCCGGACGGGGCTACACCTTC. Residues: CASTRGGGAGRGYTF. The rearrangement uses TRBV5-1 and TRBJ1-2, with D possibly matching TRBD1 (6 bases). With 6 bases removed from V and 8 bases from J, the gap between germline ends came to 23 bases. This CDR3 is built from 15 residues. The germline gives CDR1 SGHRS, CDR2 YFSETQ.

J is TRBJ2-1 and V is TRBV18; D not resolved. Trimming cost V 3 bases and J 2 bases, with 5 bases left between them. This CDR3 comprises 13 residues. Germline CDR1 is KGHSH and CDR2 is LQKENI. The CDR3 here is CASSPSPYNEQFF. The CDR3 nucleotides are TGTGCCAGCTCACCCTCCCCCTACAATGAGCAGTTCTTC. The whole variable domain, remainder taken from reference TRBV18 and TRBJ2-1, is NAGVMQNPRHLVRRRGQEARLRCSPMKGHSHVYWYRQLPEEGLKFMVYLQKENIIDESGMPKERFSAEFPKEGPSILRIQQVVRGDSAAYFCASSPSPYNEQFFGPGTRLTVL.

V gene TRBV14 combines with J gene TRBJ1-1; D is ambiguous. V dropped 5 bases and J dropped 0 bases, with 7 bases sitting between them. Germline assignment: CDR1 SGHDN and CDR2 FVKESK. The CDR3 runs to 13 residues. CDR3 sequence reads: CASSSFMNTEAFF. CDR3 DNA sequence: TGTGCCAGCAGCTCTTTTATGAACACTGAAGCTTTCTTT.

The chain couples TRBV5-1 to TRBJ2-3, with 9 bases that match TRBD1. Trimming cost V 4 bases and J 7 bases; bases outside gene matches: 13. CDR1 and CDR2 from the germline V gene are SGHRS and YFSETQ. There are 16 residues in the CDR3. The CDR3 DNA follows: TGCGCCAGCAGCGGGGAAAAACAGGGGGCGCGCTATACGCAGTATTTT. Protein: CASSGEKQGARYTQYF.

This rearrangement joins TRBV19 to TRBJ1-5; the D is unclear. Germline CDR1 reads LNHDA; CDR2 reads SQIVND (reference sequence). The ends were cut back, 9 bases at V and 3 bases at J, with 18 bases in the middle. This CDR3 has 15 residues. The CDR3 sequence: CASRPGTYPNQPQHF. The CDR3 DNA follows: TGTGCCAGCCGTCCGGGAACCTACCCCAATCAGCCCCAGCATTTT.

CDR3 in amino acids: CASSQGSGGPYGYTF. The CDR3 region has the DNA TGTGCCAGCAGCCAAGGATCCGGTGGGCCCTATGGCTACACCTTC. The V call is TRBV14, the J call TRBJ1-2; D gene unclear. V was trimmed by 1 base and J by 4 bases, leaving 13 bases between them. CDR1 SGHDN and CDR2 FVKESK come from the germline V gene. The CDR3 extends over 15 amino acids.

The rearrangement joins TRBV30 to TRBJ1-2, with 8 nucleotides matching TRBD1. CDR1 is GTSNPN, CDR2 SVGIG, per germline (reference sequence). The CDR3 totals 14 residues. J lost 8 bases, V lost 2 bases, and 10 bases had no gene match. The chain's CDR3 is CAWSKRRQGYGYTF. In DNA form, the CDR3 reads TGTGCCTGGAGTAAGCGGAGACAGGGGTACGGCTACACCTTC.

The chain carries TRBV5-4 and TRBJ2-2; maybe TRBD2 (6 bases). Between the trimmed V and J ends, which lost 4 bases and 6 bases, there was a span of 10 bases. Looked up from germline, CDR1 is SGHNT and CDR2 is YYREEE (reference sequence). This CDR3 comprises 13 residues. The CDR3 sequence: CASSPAGPGELFF. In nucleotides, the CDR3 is TGTGCCAGCAGCCCGGCGGGGCCCGGGGAGCTGTTTTTT.

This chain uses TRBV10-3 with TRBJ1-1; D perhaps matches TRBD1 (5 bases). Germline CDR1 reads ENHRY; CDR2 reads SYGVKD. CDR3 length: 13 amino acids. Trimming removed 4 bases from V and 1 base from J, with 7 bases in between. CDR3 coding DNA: TGTGCCATCAGTGGGACATCGAACACTGAAGCTTTCTTT. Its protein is CAISGTSNTEAFF.

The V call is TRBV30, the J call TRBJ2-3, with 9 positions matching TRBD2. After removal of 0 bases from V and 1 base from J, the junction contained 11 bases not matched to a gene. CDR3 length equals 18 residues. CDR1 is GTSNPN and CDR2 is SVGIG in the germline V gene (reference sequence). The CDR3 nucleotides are TGTGCCTGGAGTGTACAGGCGGGAGGGCCCTTAGGCACAGATACGCAGTATTTT. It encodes CAWSVQAGGPLGTDTQYF. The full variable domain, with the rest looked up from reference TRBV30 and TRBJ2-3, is SQTIHQWPATLVQPVGSPLSLECTVEGTSNPNLYWYRQAAGRGLQLLFYSVGIGQISSEVPQNLSASRPQDRQFILSSKKLLLSDSGFYLCAWSVQAGGPLGTDTQYFGPGTRLTVL.

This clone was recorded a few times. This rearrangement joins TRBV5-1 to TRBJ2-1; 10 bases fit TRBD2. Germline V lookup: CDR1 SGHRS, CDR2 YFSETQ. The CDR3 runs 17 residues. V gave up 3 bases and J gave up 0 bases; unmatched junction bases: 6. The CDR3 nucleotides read TGCGCCAGCAGCTCCAGACTAGCGGGCCCCTCCTACAATGAGCAGTTCTTC. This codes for CASSSRLAGPSYNEQFF.

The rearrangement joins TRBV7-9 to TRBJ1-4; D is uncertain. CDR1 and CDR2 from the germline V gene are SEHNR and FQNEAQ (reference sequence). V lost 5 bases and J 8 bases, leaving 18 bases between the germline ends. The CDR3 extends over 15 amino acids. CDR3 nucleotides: TGTGCCAGCAGCCCCCCCTCGGGTGTAGGAGAAAAACTGTTTTTT. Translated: CASSPPSGVGEKLFF. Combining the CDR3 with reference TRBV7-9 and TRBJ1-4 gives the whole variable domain DTGVSQNPRHKITKRGQNVTFRCDPISEHNRLYWYRQTLGQGPEFLTYFQNEAQLEKSRLLSDRFSAERPKGSFSTLEIQRTEQGDSAMYLCASSPPSGVGEKLFFGSGTQLSVL.

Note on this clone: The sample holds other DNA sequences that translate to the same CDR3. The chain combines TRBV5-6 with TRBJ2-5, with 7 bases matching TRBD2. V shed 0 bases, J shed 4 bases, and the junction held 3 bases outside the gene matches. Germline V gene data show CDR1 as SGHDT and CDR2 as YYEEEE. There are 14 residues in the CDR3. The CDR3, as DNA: TGTGCCAGCAGCTTGGGCGGGAGAGGAGAGACCCAGTACTTC. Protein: CASSLGGRGETQYF.

This CDR3 is CASSQDNSTSGPLFQYNEQFF. In DNA, the CDR3 is TGCGCCAGCAGCCAAGACAATTCGACTAGCGGGCCGCTTTTTCAGTACAATGAGCAGTTCTTC. The J gene is TRBJ2-1, the V gene TRBV4-3, with 10 bases fitting TRBD2. V dropped 0 bases and J dropped 4; count of bases not matched to a gene: 18. Germline CDR1 LGHNA, CDR2 YSLEER. The CDR3 loop spans 21 amino acids.

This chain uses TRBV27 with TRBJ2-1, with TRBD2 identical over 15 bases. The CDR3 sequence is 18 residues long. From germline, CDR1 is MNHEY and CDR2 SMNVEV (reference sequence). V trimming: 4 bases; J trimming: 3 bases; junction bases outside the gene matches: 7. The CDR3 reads CASSSRTSGRAFYNEQFF. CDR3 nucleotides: TGTGCCAGCAGTTCGAGGACTAGCGGGAGGGCTTTCTACAATGAGCAGTTCTTC.

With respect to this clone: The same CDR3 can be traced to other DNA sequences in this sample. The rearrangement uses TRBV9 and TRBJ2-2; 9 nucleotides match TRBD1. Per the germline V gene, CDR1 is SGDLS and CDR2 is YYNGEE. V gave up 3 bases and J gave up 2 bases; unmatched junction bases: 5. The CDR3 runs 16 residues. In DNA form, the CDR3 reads TGTGCCAGCAGCGCCCGGACAGGGGTCAACACCGGGGAGCTGTTTTTT. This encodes CASSARTGVNTGELFF.

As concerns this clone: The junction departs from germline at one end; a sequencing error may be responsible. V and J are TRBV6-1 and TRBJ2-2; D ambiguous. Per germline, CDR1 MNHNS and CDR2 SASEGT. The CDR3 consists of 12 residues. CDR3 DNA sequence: TGTGCCAGCAGGGAAGGCGCCGGGGAGCTGTTTTTT. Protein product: CASREGAGELFF.

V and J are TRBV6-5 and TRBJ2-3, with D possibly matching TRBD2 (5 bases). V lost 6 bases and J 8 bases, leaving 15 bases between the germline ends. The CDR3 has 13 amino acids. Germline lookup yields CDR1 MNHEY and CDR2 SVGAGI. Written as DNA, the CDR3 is TGTGCCAGCAGACCCTCACTAGGACTTACGCAGTATTTT. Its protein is CASRPSLGLTQYF.

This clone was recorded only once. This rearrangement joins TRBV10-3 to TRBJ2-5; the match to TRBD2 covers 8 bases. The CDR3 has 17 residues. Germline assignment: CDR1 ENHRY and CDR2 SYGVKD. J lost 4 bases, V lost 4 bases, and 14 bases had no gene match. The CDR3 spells CAISARGRTDKIETQYF. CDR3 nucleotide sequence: TGTGCCATCAGTGCGCGCGGGAGGACGGACAAGATAGAGACCCAGTACTTC.

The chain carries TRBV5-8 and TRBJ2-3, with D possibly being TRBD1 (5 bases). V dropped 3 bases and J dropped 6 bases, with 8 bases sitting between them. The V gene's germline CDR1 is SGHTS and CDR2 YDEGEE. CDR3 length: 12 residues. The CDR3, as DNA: TGTGCCAGCAGCTCCAGGGCCGATACGCAGTATTTT. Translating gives CASSSRADTQYF.

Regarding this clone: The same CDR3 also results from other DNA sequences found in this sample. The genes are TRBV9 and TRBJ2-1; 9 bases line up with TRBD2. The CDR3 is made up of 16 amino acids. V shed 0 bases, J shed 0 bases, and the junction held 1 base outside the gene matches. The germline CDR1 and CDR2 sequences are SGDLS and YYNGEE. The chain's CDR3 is CASSVVREGSYNEQFF. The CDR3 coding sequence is TGTGCCAGCAGCGTAGTGCGGGAGGGCTCCTACAATGAGCAGTTCTTC.

Here the CDR3 DNA reads TGTGCCAGCAGTTACGCACAGGGGTTTAGTGAAAAACTGTTTTTT. This encodes CASSYAQGFSEKLFF. The chain uses TRBV6-5 and TRBJ1-4; 7 bases align to TRBD1. The length of the CDR3 is 15 residues. CDR1 is MNHEY, CDR2 SVGAGI, per germline. V dropped 2 bases and J dropped 7; count of bases not matched to a gene: 7.

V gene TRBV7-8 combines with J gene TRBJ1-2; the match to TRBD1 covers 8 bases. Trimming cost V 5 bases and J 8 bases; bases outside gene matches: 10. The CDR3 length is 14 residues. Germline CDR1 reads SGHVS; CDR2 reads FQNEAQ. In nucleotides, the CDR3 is TGTGCCAGCAGCCCCAGGGGGCCAGACGACGGCTACACCTTC. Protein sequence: CASSPRGPDDGYTF.

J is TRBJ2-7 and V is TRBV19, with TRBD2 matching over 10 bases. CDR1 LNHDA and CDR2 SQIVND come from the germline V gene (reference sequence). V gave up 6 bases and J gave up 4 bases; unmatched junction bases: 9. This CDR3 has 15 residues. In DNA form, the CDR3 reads TGTGCCAGTAGAGCCGGACTAGCGGAGTCTTACGAGCAGTACTTC. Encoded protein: CASRAGLAESYEQYF.

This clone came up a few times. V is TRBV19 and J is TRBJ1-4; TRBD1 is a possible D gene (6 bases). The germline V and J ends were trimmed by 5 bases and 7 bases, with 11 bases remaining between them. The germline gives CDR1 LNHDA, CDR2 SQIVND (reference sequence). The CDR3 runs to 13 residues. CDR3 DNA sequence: TGTGCCAGTAGTCCCGGGACATTTGAAAAACTGTTTTTT. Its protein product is CASSPGTFEKLFF.

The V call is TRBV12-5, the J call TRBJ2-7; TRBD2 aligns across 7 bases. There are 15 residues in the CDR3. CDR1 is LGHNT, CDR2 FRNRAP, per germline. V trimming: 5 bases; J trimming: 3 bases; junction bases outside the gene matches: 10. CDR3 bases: TGTGCTAGTGGTCCACGGGGGGAAAGCGACTACGAGCAGTACTTC. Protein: CASGPRGESDYEQYF.

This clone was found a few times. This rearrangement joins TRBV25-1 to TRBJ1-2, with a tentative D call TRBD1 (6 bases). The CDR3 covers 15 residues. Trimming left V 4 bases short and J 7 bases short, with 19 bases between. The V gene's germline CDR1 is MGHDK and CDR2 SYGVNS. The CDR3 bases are TGTGCCAGCAGTGGTCAGCAGGGGAGGGTGACTGGCTACACCTTC. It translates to CASSGQQGRVTGYTF.